These 18 T cell receptor beta chains share one sample of origin, sequenced in a study of cytomegalovirus exposure and HLA in healthy donors. The PCR employed 60 Vbeta primers together with 13 Jbeta primers. Method: immunoSEQ multiplex PCR; TCRdb's copy keeps in-frame clones and lacks some. The data contain 65,000 to 85,000 clones, about nine tenths of them seen just once; the ten biggest clones take up roughly 2%. Sequencing was carried out using PBMCs. Source of these receptors: a woman in her thirties in good health and CMV-seronegative.

The chain combines TRBV7-9 with TRBJ2-6; TRBD2 matches 7 bases. The ends lost 2 bases at V and 0 bases at J; junction bases unmatched: 7. Germline CDR1 reads SEHNR; CDR2 reads FQNEAQ (reference sequence). The CDR3 runs to 18 residues. The CDR3 nucleotides are TGTGCCAGCAGCTTATTAGGTAGCGGGCCCTCTGGGGCCAACGTCCTGACTTTC. It is translated as CASSLLGSGPSGANVLTF.

V usage is TRBV18 and J usage is TRBJ2-7; D is perhaps TRBD1 (6 bases). V was cut by 8 bases and J by 2 bases, with 13 bases left in between. Germline CDR1 is KGHSH and CDR2 is LQKENI. The CDR3 is 13 residues long. The CDR3 region is CASTFTGPYEQYF. The DNA of the CDR3 is TGTGCCAGCACGTTTACAGGGCCCTACGAGCAGTACTTC. Variable domain in full (rest from reference TRBV18 and TRBJ2-7): NAGVMQNPRHLVRRRGQEARLRCSPMKGHSHVYWYRQLPEEGLKFMVYLQKENIIDESGMPKERFSAEFPKEGPSILRIQQVVRGDSAAYFCASTFTGPYEQYFGPGTRLTVT.

The chain combines TRBV25-1 with TRBJ1-2, with 8 bases identical to TRBD1. V lost 5 bases to trimming and J lost 8 bases; unmatched junction nucleotides: 10. Germline V gene sequence: CDR1 MGHDK, CDR2 SYGVNS. This CDR3 is built from 14 residues. This CDR3 is CASSTAGGAGGYTF. CDR3 coding DNA: TGTGCCAGCAGTACCGCAGGGGGCGCGGGGGGCTACACCTTC.

The J gene is TRBJ2-3, the V gene TRBV6-1; TRBD2 matches 9 bases. The CDR3 totals 15 residues. Germline values: CDR1 MNHNS, CDR2 SASEGT. The V and J ends lost 7 bases and 5 bases, in that order; junction bases with no gene match: 10. The CDR3, as DNA: TGTGCCAGCAATCCAATAGCGGGAGATTTAGATACGCAGTATTTT. Its protein product is CASNPIAGDLDTQYF.

In this sample, this clone turned up once. This sequence joins TRBV5-5 and TRBJ1-2; D gene unclear. Germline-derived CDR1 and CDR2 are SGHKS and YYEKEE (reference sequence). With 2 bases removed from V and 2 bases from J, the gap between germline ends came to 7 bases. The CDR3 has 13 residues. In DNA, the CDR3 is TGTGCCAGCAGCTTAGCGGTAAACTATGGCTACACCTTC. This gives the protein CASSLAVNYGYTF.

This chain connects TRBV19 to TRBJ1-5; 8 bases match TRBD1. This CDR3 is built from 15 residues. Looked up from germline, CDR1 is LNHDA and CDR2 is SQIVND (reference sequence). The J segment lost 7 bases and the V segment lost 6 bases, leaving 11 bases of the junction unmatched. Here the CDR3 reads CASRGTGGPRQPQHF. Written as DNA, the CDR3 is TGTGCCAGTAGAGGGACAGGCGGCCCTAGGCAGCCCCAGCATTTT.

The chain is built from TRBV18 and TRBJ1-6, with 11 nucleotides matching TRBD1. Germline CDR1 KGHSH, CDR2 LQKENI. V shed 2 bases, J shed 9 bases, and the junction held 0 bases outside the gene matches. This CDR3 is built from 14 residues. CDR3 nucleotide sequence: TGTGCCAGCTCACCAGGGACAGGGGGTTCACCCCTCCACTTT. Protein product: CASSPGTGGSPLHF.

The V call is TRBV4-2, the J call TRBJ2-5, with TRBD2 matching over 10 bases. Per the germline V gene, CDR1 is LGHNA and CDR2 is YNFKEQ. V was pared by 4 bases and J by 4 bases, with 18 bases of the junction left unmatched. The CDR3 has 19 amino acids. As DNA, the CDR3 is TGTGCCAGCAGCCCTTTAAGCCCAAGGCTAGCGGGAGTGGGAGAGACCCAGTACTTC. It yields the protein CASSPLSPRLAGVGETQYF.

The rearrangement uses TRBV28 and TRBJ1-3, with 7 bases matching TRBD1. The CDR3 runs 14 residues. V shed 5 bases, J shed 4 bases, and the junction held 5 bases outside the gene matches. Per germline, CDR1 MDHEN and CDR2 SYDVKM. In nucleotides, the CDR3 is TGTGCCAGCAGTACCGGGACAGCCGGAAACACCATATATTTT. This encodes CASSTGTAGNTIYF.

The chain combines TRBV29-1 with TRBJ2-7; TRBD2 aligns across 8 bases. Germline CDR1 is SQVTM and CDR2 is ANQGSEA. After removal of 0 bases from V and 0 bases from J, the junction contained 7 bases not matched to a gene. CDR3 length: 16 residues. The CDR3 DNA sequence: TGCAGCGTTGAAGATCCGGGGGGGCGAAACTCCTACGAGCAGTACTTC. Encoded protein: CSVEDPGGRNSYEQYF.

The rearrangement uses TRBV6-1 and TRBJ2-2; D gene uncertain. This CDR3 contains 15 residues. Germline assignment: CDR1 MNHNS and CDR2 SASEGT. V was pared by 10 bases and J by 1 base, with 16 bases between. CDR3 region: CATPVPPGNTGELFF. DNA of the CDR3: TGTGCCACCCCAGTGCCCCCGGGGAACACCGGGGAGCTGTTTTTT.

The chain carries TRBV5-5 and TRBJ1-2; tentatively, D is TRBD1 (5 bases). V shed 4 bases and J shed 8 bases, with 21 bases lying between them. The CDR3 has 15 amino acids. CDR1 is SGHKS, CDR2 YYEKEE, per germline (reference sequence). This chain's CDR3 is CASSPQAGPLGGYTF. The CDR3 nucleotides are TGTGCCAGCAGCCCTCAGGCAGGGCCCTTGGGGGGCTACACCTTC. The full variable domain, rest sourced from reference TRBV5-5 and TRBJ1-2, is DAGVTQSPTHLIKTRGQQVTLRCSPISGHKSVSWYQQVLGQGPQFIFQYYEKEERGRGNFPDRFSARQFPNYSSELNVNALLLGDSALYLCASSPQAGPLGGYTFGSGTRLTVV.

The J gene is TRBJ1-4, the V gene TRBV7-9; D is undetermined. CDR3 length equals 15 residues. The V end was cut by 0 bases, the J end by 8 bases, with 13 bases between. Germline V gene lookup returns CDR1 SEHNR and CDR2 FQNEAQ (reference sequence). In DNA, the CDR3 is TGTGCCAGCAGCTTAGCGCAGACAATATGGGAAAAACTGTTTTTT. Translated, it gives CASSLAQTIWEKLFF.

The chain combines TRBV7-8 with TRBJ2-2; 9 nucleotides align to TRBD2. V was pared by 3 bases and J by 6 bases, with 23 bases of the junction left unmatched. The CDR3 has 21 residues. Per germline, CDR1 SGHVS and CDR2 FQNEAQ. CDR3 amino acids: CASSFNRDVSGSLPNPGELFF. The CDR3 DNA sequence: TGTGCCAGCAGCTTTAACAGGGATGTTAGCGGGAGTCTCCCTAACCCCGGGGAGCTGTTTTTT. Full variable domain (missing parts from reference TRBV7-8 and TRBJ2-2): GAGVSQSPRYKVAKRGQDVALRCDPISGHVSLFWYQQALGQGPEFLTYFQNEAQLDKSGLPSDRFFAERPEGSVSTLKIQRTQQEDSAVYLCASSFNRDVSGSLPNPGELFFGEGSRLTVL.

The gene calls are TRBV6-4 and TRBJ2-5; 11 nucleotides line up with TRBD1. The CDR3 is 16 residues long. Trimming at V came to 3 bases and at J to 4 bases, leaving 7 bases not matched to a gene. CDR1 and CDR2 from the germline V gene are MRHNA and SNTAGT. The CDR3 loop is CASSEAGQGAGETQYF. CDR3 bases: TGTGCCAGCAGTGAGGCAGGACAGGGGGCAGGAGAGACCCAGTACTTC.

The chain has TRBV19 and TRBJ2-7; the match to TRBD2 covers 10 bases. The ends lost 3 bases at V and 4 bases at J; junction bases unmatched: 12. Looked up from germline, CDR1 is LNHDA and CDR2 is SQIVND (reference sequence). This CDR3 region has 17 residues. CDR3 in amino acids: CASSIEIAGGLGYEQYF. CDR3 in DNA: TGTGCCAGTAGTATCGAGATAGCGGGAGGCTTGGGATACGAGCAGTACTTC.

The chain recombines TRBV13 with TRBJ1-2; D is undetermined. This CDR3 comprises 14 residues. The V and J ends lost 1 base and 2 bases respectively, with 8 bases between them. Looked up from germline, CDR1 is PRHDT and CDR2 is FYEKMQ (reference sequence). The CDR3, as DNA: TGTGCCAGCAGCTTAGTTAACTTGAACTATGGCTACACCTTC. Its translation is CASSLVNLNYGYTF.

The CDR3, as DNA: TGTGCCAGCAGCTTGGAGAGGACTTTAACCAATGAGCAGTTCTTC. It specifies CASSLERTLTNEQFF. The chain links TRBV7-9 to TRBJ2-1; possible D gene TRBD2, 5 bases. V was shortened by 3 bases and J by 6 bases, with 15 bases between the two germline ends. The germline CDR1 and CDR2 sequences are SEHNR and FQNEAQ (reference sequence). CDR3 length: 15 residues.